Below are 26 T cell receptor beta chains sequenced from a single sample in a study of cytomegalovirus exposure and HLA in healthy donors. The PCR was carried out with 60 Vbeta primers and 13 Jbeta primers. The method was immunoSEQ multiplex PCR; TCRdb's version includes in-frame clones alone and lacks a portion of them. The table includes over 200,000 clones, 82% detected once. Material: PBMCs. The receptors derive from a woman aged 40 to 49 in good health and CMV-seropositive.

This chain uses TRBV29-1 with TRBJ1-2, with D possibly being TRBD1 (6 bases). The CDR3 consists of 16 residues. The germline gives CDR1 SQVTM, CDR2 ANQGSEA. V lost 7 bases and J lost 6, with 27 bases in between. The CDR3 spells CSALGRAGDLLDGYTF. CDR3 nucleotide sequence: TGCAGCGCCCTCGGGAGGGCAGGGGACCTTCTCGATGGCTACACCTTC.

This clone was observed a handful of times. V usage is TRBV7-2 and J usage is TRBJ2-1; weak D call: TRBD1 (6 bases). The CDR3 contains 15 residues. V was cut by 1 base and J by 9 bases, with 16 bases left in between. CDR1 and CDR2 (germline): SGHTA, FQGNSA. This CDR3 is CASSLDSQGLTEQFF. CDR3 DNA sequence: TGTGCCAGCAGCTTAGACTCGCAGGGGTTGACTGAGCAGTTCTTC.

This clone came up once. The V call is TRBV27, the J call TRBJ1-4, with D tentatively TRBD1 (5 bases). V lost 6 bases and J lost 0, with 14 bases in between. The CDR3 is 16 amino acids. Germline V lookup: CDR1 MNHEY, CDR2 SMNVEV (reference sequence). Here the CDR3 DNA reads TGTGCCAGCAGACGTATCACGGGGGCAACTAATGAAAAACTGTTTTTT. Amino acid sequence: CASRRITGATNEKLFF.

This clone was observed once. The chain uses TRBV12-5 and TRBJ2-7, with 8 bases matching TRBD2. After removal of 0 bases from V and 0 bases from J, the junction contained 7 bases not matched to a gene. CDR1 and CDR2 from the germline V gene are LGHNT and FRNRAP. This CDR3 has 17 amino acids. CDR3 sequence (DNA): TGTGCTAGTGGTTTGGTAGTACGTCTAGCGGGCTCCTACGAGCAGTACTTC. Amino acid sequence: CASGLVVRLAGSYEQYF.

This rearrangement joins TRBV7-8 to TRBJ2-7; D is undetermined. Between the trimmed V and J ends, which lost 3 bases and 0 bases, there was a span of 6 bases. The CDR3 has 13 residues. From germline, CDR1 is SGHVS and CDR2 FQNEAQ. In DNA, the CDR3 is TGTGCCAGCAGCTTCACAGCCTCCTACGAGCAGTACTTC. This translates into CASSFTASYEQYF.

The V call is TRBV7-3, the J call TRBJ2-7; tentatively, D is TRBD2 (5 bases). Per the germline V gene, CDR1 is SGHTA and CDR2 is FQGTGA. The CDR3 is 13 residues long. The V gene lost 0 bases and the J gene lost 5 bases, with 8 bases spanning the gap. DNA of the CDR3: TGTGCCAGCAGCTTAACGTACGGGGACGAGCAGTACTTC. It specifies CASSLTYGDEQYF.

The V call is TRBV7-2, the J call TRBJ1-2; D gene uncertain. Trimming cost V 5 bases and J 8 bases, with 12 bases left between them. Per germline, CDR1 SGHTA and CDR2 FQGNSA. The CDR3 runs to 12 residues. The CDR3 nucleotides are TGTGCCAGCAGCCCTCTCGCCCGGGGCTACACCTTC. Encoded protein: CASSPLARGYTF.

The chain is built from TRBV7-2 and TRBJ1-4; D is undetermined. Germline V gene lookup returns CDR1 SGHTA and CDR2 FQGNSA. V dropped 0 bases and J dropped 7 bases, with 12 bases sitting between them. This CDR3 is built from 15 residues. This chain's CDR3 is CASSLAWTGGEKLFF. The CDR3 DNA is TGTGCCAGCAGCTTAGCCTGGACGGGAGGTGAAAAACTGTTTTTT. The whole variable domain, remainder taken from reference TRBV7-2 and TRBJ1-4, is GAGVSQSPSNKVTEKGKDVELRCDPISGHTALYWYRQSLGQGLEFLIYFQGNSAPDKSGLPSDRFSAERTGGSVSTLTIQRTQQEDSAVYLCASSLAWTGGEKLFFGSGTQLSVL.

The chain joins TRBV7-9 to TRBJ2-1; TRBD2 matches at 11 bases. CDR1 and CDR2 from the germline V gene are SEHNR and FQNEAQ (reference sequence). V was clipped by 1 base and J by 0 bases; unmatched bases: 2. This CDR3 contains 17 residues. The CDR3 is CASSLVSGGASYNEQFF. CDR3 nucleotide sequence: TGTGCCAGCAGCTTAGTTAGCGGGGGGGCCTCCTACAATGAGCAGTTCTTC.

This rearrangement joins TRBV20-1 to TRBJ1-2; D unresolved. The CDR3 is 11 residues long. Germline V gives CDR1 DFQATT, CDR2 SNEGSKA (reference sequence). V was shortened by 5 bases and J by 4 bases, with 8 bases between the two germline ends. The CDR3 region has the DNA TGCAGTGCTCACAGTACCTATGGCTACACCTTC. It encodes CSAHSTYGYTF.

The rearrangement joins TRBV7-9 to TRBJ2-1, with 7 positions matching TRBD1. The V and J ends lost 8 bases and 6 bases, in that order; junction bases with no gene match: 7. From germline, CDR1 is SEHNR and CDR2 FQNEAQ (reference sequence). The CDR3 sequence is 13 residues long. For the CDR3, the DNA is TGTGCCAGCTGGGCAGGGGGATTCAATGAGCAGTTCTTC. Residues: CASWAGGFNEQFF.

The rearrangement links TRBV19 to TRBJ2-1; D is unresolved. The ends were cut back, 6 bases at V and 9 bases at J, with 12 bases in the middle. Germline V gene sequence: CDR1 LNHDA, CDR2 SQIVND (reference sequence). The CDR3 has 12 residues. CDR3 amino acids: CASRHEVGEQFF. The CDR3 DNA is TGTGCCAGTAGACACGAGGTCGGTGAGCAGTTCTTC. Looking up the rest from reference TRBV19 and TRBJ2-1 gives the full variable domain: DGGITQSPKYLFRKEGQNVTLSCEQNLNHDAMYWYRQDPGQGLRLIYYSQIVNDFQKGDIAEGYSVSREKKESFPLTVTSAQKNPTAFYLCASRHEVGEQFFGPGTRLTVL.

DNA for the CDR3: TGTGCCAGCAGCTTGCGGGAGATCAATGAGCAGTTCTTC. Amino acids: CASSLREINEQFF. J is TRBJ2-1 and V is TRBV11-2, with 7 bases matching TRBD2. Germline CDR1 and CDR2: SGHAT and FQNNGV. Trimming took 3 bases from V and 6 from J; bases not matched to a gene: 2. The CDR3 covers 13 residues.

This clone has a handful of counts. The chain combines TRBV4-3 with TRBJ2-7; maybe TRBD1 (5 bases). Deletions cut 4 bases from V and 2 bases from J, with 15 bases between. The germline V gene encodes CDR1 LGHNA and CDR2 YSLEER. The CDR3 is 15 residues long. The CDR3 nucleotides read TGCGCCAGCAGCCGACAAGACAGCCCTGCCTACGAGCAGTACTTC. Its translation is CASSRQDSPAYEQYF.

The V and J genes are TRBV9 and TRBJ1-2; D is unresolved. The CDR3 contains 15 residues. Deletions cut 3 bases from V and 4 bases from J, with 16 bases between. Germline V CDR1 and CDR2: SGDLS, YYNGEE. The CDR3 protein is CASSGPRGYGYGYTF. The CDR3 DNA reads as TGTGCCAGCAGCGGCCCGCGGGGATACGGCTATGGCTACACCTTC.

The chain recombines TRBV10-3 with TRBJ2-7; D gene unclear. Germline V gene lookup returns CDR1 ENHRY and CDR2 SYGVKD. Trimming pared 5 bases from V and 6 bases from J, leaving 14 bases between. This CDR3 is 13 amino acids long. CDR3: CAISSEESSEQYF. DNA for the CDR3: TGTGCCATCAGTAGCGAGGAATCAAGCGAGCAGTACTTC.

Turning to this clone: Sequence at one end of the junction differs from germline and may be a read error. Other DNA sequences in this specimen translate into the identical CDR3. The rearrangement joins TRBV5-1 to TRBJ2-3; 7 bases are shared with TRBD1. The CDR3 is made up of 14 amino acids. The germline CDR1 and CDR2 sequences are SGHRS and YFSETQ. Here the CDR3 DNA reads TGCGCCAGCAGCTTGAGGCAGGGGACAGATACACAGTATTTT. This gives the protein CASSLRQGTDTQYF.

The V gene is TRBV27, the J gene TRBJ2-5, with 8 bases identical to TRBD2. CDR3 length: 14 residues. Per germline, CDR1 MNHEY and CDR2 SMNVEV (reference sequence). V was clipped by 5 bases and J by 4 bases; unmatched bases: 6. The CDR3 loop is CASSGTRGAETQYF. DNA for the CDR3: TGTGCCAGCAGTGGGACTAGAGGGGCAGAGACCCAGTACTTC.

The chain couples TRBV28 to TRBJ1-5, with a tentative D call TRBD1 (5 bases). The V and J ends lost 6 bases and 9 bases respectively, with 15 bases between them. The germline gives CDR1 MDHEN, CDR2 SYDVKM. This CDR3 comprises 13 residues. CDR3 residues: CASRPGQRGPQHF. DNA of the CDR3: TGTGCCAGCAGGCCAGGACAAAGAGGGCCCCAGCATTTT.

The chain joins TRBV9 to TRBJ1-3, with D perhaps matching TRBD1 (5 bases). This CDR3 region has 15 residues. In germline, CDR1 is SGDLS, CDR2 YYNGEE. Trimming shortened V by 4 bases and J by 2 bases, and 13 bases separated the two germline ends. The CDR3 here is CASSSKGGAGNTIYF. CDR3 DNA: TGTGCCAGCAGCTCAAAGGGAGGGGCTGGAAACACCATATATTTT.

CDR3 nucleotides: TGTGCCTGGAGTTCGGGTATTAACTATGGCTACACCTTC. As protein: CAWSSGINYGYTF. The chain joins TRBV30 to TRBJ1-2; no clear D gene. Trimming cost V 2 bases and J 1 base, with 8 bases left between them. The CDR3 consists of 13 residues. CDR1 GTSNPN and CDR2 SVGIG come from the germline V gene (reference sequence).

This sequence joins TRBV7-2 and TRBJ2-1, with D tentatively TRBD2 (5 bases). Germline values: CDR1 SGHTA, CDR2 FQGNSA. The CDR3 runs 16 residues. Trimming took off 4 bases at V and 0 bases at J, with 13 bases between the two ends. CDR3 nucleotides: TGTGCCAGCAGCTCCCAGTTAGGGAGCTCCTACAATGAGCAGTTCTTC. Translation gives CASSSQLGSSYNEQFF. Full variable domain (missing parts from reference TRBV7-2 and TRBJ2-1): GAGVSQSPSNKVTEKGKDVELRCDPISGHTALYWYRQSLGQGLEFLIYFQGNSAPDKSGLPSDRFSAERTGGSVSTLTIQRTQQEDSAVYLCASSSQLGSSYNEQFFGPGTRLTVL.

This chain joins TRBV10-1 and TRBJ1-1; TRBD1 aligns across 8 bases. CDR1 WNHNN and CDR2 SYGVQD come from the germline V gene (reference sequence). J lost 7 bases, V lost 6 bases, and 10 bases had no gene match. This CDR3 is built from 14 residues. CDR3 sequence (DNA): TGCGCCAGCAGCTTGGACAGGGTGGGAGGTGAAGCTTTCTTT. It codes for CASSLDRVGGEAFF.

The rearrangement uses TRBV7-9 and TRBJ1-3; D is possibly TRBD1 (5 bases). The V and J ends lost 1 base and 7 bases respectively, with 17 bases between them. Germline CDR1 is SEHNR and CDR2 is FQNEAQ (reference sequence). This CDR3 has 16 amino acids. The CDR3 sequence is CASSLVGVAGGNTIYF. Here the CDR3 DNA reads TGTGCCAGCAGCTTAGTAGGGGTGGCAGGCGGCAACACCATATATTTT.

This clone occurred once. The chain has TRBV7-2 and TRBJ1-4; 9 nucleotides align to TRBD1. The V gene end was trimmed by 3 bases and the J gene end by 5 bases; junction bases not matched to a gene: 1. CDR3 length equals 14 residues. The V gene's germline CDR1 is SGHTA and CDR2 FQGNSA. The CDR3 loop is CASSFGTGNEKLFF. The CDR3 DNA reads TGTGCCAGCAGCTTCGGGACAGGGAATGAAAAACTGTTTTTT. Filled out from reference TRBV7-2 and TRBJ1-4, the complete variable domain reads GAGVSQSPSNKVTEKGKDVELRCDPISGHTALYWYRQSLGQGLEFLIYFQGNSAPDKSGLPSDRFSAERTGGSVSTLTIQRTQQEDSAVYLCASSFGTGNEKLFFGSGTQLSVL.

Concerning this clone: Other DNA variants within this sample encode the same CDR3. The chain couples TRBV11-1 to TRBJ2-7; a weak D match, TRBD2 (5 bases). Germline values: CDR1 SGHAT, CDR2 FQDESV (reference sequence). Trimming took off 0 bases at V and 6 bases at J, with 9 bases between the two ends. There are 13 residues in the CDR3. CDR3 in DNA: TGTGCCAGCAGCTTAGCGCGGGCGGGCGAGCAGTACTTC. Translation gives CASSLARAGEQYF.